This T cell receptor beta chain stems from a study of blood T cell repertoires in COVID-19. Study summary: COVID-19 samples collected from the United States, Italy and Spain covered acute and convalescent phases. Sources were T cells, B-cell-depleted T cells, or PBMCs; the material itself was cDNA or gDNA.

V shed 8 bases, J shed 5 bases, and the junction held 5 bases outside the gene matches. The CDR3 consists of 13 residues. Germline CDR1 LNHNV, CDR2 YYDKDF (reference sequence). Per the authors' pipeline: Amplification with reference gene primers provided the estimates of nucleated cell counts. Profiled with immunoSEQ multiplex PCR; TCRdb holds only in-frame clones, not every one. Clonal size and the V and J genes are those of that table, whereas D and trimming came from the DNA. The sample has about 42,000 clones; around 89% are singletons. V gene TRBV15 combines with J gene TRBJ2-5; 10 nucleotides line up with TRBD2. The sequence derives from a human donor in a cohort sampled during active COVID-19. Sequencing was performed on peripheral blood. In DNA, the CDR3 is TGTGCCACCCGAGCGGGGGGGGTGGAGACCCAGTACTTC. Translation: CATRAGGVETQYF.